This T cell receptor (beta chain) was found in a study of regulatory T cells in long-lasting Graves disease. The table lists this clonotype with a few counts. With iRepertoire HTBI primers and Arm-PCR of CDR3 regions, TCR beta libraries were built. Via MiXCR, TCRdb re-called the multiplex PCR reads, giving one row per CDR3 protein. This table holds 400,000 to 500,000 distinct CDR3 sequences, around 15% found once. Described time point: newly diagnosed GD, antithyroid drugs for less than 3 months. Extracted PBMC RNA gave rise to the TCR library. V was pared by 5 bases and J by 1 base, with 14 bases of the junction left unmatched. From germline, CDR1 is SGHTA and CDR2 FQGNSA. The CDR3 has 20 residues. These data were also reused for a study on T cells in Graves' hyperthyroidism and ophthalmopathy.

The sequenced sample was peripheral blood mononuclear cells (PBMCs), obtained at new diagnosis, from a patient treated with antithyroid drugs. The chain joins TRBV7-2 to TRBJ2-6, with TRBD1 matching over 10 bases. This TCR was recovered from a woman aged 25 to 39 with Graves disease. The CDR3 nucleotides are TGTGCCAGCAGCCCAGCTCCCGGGACAGGGGTCCTGTCTGGGGCCAACGTCCTGACTTTC. This gives the protein CASSPAPGTGVLSGANVLTF.